The 7 T cell receptor beta chains in this list originate from one sample, sequenced in a study of blood T cell repertoires in COVID-19. Profiled with immunoSEQ multiplex PCR; TCRdb holds only in-frame clones, not every one. The sample yields about 170,000 clones, about 83% seen once. The source material was PBMCs or T cells enriched from blood (not recorded which). Receptors were obtained from a woman between 50 and 59 years old in a cohort exposed to, infected with or recovered from COVID-19 (not recorded which).

This chain connects TRBV7-2 to TRBJ1-5; no clear D. CDR3 length equals 16 residues. V was clipped by 4 bases and J by 3 bases, with 16 bases between them. Germline values: CDR1 SGHTA, CDR2 FQGNSA. The CDR3: CASSSSSEGTNQPQHF. CDR3 nucleotide sequence: TGTGCCAGCAGCTCTTCCTCCGAGGGAACCAATCAGCCCCAGCATTTT. Full variable domain (rest looked up from reference TRBV7-2 and TRBJ1-5): GAGVSQSPSNKVTEKGKDVELRCDPISGHTALYWYRQSLGQGLEFLIYFQGNSAPDKSGLPSDRFSAERTGGSVSTLTIQRTQQEDSAVYLCASSSSSEGTNQPQHFGDGTRLSIL.

The chain carries TRBV7-3 and TRBJ2-7; D perhaps matches TRBD1 (5 bases). The V and J ends lost 5 bases and 6 bases respectively, with 14 bases between them. Per the germline V gene, CDR1 is SGHTA and CDR2 is FQGTGA. The CDR3 extends over 13 amino acids. The CDR3 sequence: CASSPGWGGEQYF. In nucleotides, the CDR3 is TGTGCCAGCAGCCCCGGGTGGGGCGGCGAGCAGTACTTC.

The CDR3 loop reads CSASLAGGRTDTQYF. The CDR3 DNA reads TGCAGTGCTAGTTTAGCGGGAGGCCGCACAGATACGCAGTATTTT. The J gene is TRBJ2-3, the V gene TRBV20-1, with 10 bases lining up with TRBD2. The CDR3 contains 15 residues. Losses at the gene ends were 3 bases for V and 1 base for J; bases not matched to a gene: 4. CDR1 and CDR2 (germline): DFQATT, SNEGSKA (reference sequence).

The chain is built from TRBV10-2 and TRBJ2-5, with 7 positions matching TRBD1. Losses at the gene ends were 4 bases for V and 2 bases for J; bases not matched to a gene: 7. The CDR3 is 15 residues long. Germline assignment: CDR1 WSHSY and CDR2 SAAADI. Here the CDR3 DNA reads TGCGCCAGCAGTGCTCGGCGACAGGGACAAGAGACCCAGTACTTC. Translation: CASSARRQGQETQYF.

This sequence joins TRBV5-4 and TRBJ1-1; the D gene is possibly TRBD1 (6 bases). CDR1 and CDR2 from the germline V gene are SGHNT and YYREEE (reference sequence). The CDR3 has 14 residues. V lost 4 bases to trimming and J lost 4 bases, with 14 bases between them. CDR3 in DNA: TGTGCCAGCAGCCTACAAACAGGGCCCACTGAAGCTTTCTTT. The encoded protein is CASSLQTGPTEAFF. Together with reference TRBV5-4 and TRBJ1-1, the CDR3 gives the full variable domain: ETGVTQSPTHLIKTRGQQVTLRCSSQSGHNTVSWYQQALGQGPQFIFQYYREEENGRGNFPPRFSGLQFPNYSSELNVNALELDDSALYLCASSLQTGPTEAFFGQGTRLTVV.

The V and J genes are TRBV19 and TRBJ1-3; D is undetermined. The CDR3 has 14 residues. The V gene's germline CDR1 is LNHDA and CDR2 SQIVND (reference sequence). V shed 5 bases and J shed 9 bases, with 17 bases lying between them. The CDR3 is CASSDLHEAATIYF. The CDR3 DNA reads TGTGCCAGTAGTGACCTCCACGAGGCTGCCACCATATATTTT.

This chain connects TRBV28 to TRBJ2-7; the D gene is possibly TRBD1 (6 bases). Germline V gene lookup returns CDR1 MDHEN and CDR2 SYDVKM. CDR3 length: 17 amino acids. Trimming cost V 3 bases and J 0 bases, with 18 bases left between them. Here the CDR3 DNA reads TGTGCCAGCAGTTTCCCTCTAGGACAGTTCAGCTCCTACGAGCAGTACTTC. It yields the protein CASSFPLGQFSSYEQYF.